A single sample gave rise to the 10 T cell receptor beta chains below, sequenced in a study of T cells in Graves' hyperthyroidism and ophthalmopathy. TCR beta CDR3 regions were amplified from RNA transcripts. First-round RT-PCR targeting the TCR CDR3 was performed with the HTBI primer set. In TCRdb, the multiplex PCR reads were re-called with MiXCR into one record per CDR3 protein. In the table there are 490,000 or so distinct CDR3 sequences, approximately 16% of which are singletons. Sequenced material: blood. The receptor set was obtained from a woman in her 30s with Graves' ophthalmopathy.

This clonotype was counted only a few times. Here the CDR3 DNA reads TGTGCCAGCAGACTACGGGCAGGGGGCCCGGAACTAGCCAAAAACATTCAGTACTTC. Protein sequence: CASRLRAGGPELAKNIQYF. The rearrangement links TRBV6-1 to TRBJ2-4; 8 nucleotides agree with TRBD1. This CDR3 has 19 residues. In germline, CDR1 is MNHNS, CDR2 SASEGT. V gave up 6 bases and J gave up 0 bases; unmatched junction bases: 16.

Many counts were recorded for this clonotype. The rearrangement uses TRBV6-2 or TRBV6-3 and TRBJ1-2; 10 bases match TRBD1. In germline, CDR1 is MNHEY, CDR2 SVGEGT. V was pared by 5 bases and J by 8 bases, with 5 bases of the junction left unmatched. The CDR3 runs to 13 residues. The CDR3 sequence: CASSVGQGTGYTF. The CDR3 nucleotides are TGTGCCAGCAGTGTGGGACAGGGGACGGGCTACACCTTC.

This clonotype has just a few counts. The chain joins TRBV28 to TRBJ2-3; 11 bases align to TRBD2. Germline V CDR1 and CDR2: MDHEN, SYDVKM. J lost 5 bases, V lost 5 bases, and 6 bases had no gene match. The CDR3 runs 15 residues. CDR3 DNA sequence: TGTGCCAGCAGTGATAGCGGGAGGGCCGAAGATACGCAGTATTTT. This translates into CASSDSGRAEDTQYF.

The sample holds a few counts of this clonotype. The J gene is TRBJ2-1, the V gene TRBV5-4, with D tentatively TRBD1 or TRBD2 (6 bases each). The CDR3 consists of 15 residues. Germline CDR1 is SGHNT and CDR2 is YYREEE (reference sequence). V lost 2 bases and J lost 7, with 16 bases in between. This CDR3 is CASSLIRGDLNEQFF. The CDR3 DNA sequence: TGTGCCAGCAGCTTAATTAGGGGGGACCTAAATGAGCAGTTCTTC.

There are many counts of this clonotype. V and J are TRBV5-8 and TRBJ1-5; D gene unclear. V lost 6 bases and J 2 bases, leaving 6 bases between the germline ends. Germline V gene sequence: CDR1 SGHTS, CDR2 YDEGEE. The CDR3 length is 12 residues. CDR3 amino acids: CASTEGNQPQHF. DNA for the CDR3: TGTGCCAGCACCGAGGGCAATCAGCCCCAGCATTTT.

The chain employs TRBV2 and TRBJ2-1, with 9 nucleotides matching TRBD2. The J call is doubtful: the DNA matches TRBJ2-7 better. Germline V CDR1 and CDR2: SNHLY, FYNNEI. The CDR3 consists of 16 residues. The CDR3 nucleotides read TGTGCCAGCAGTGAAAGGAAAGCGGGAGGACCACATGAGCAGTACTTC. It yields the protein CASSERKAGGPHEQYF.

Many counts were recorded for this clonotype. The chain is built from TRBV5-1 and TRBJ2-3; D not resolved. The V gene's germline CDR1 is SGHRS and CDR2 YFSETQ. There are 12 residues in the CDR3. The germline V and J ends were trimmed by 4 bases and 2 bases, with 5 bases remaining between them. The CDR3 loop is CASSVYTDTQYF. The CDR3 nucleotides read TGCGCCAGCAGCGTATACACAGATACGCAGTATTTT.

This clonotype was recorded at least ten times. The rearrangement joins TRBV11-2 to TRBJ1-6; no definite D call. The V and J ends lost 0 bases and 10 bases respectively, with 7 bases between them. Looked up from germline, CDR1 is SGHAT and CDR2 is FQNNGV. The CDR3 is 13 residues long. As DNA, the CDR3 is TGTGCCAGCAGCTTAGACACGGGGTCACCCCTCCACTTT. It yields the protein CASSLDTGSPLHF.

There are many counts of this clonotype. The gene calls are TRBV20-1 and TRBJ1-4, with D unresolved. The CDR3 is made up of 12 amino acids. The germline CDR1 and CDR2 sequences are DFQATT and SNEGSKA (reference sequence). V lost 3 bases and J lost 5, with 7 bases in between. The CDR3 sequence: CSASTQNEKLFF. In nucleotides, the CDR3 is TGCAGTGCTAGTACACAGAATGAAAAACTGTTTTTT.

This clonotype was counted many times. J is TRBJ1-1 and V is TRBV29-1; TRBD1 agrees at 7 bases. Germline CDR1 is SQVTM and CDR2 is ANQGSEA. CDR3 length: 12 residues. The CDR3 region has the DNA TGCAGTATTAGACAGGGAAGGACTGAAGCTTTCTTT. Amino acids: CSIRQGRTEAFF.